These 28 T cell receptor beta chains share one sample of origin, sequenced in a study of multiple sclerosis patients with progressive multifocal leukoencephalopathy. Only in-frame clones appear in the TCRdb table, and some are missing; sequencing was by immunoSEQ multiplex PCR. The table shows tens of thousands of clones, with approximately 85% occurring only once. The time point is: time of PML onset. The sequences come from PBMCs, collected from a patient treated with natalizumab. Receptors were obtained from a woman aged 25 to 39 with progressive multifocal leukoencephalopathy.

The chain carries TRBV4-3 and TRBJ2-2; D is unclear. The CDR3 sequence is 14 residues long. Germline V CDR1 and CDR2: LGHNA, YSLEER. Trimming removed 1 base from V and 2 bases from J, with 5 bases in between. The CDR3, as DNA: TGCGCCAGCAGCCAAGGGCGAAACACCGGGGAGCTGTTTTTT. The encoded protein is CASSQGRNTGELFF.

The chain carries TRBV27 and TRBJ2-7; 7 nucleotides agree with TRBD1. The ends lost 4 bases at V and 2 bases at J; junction bases unmatched: 2. CDR3 size: 13 residues. Per germline, CDR1 MNHEY and CDR2 SMNVEV (reference sequence). The DNA of the CDR3 is TGTGCCAGCAGTTGGGACAGCACCTACGAGCAGTACTTC. Amino acid sequence: CASSWDSTYEQYF.

For this clone: Within the sample, other DNA sequences also encode this same CDR3. The chain combines TRBV11-2 with TRBJ1-5, with D possibly TRBD1 on 5 matching bases. The V end lost 3 bases, the J end lost 7 bases, and 16 bases lay between the germline ends. The CDR3 is 15 residues long. CDR1 is SGHAT, CDR2 FQNNGV, per germline. CDR3 sequence (DNA): TGTGCCAGCAGCTTTGGGACGGGGCGGGGGCAGCCCCAGCATTTT. It is translated as CASSFGTGRGQPQHF.

In regard to this clone: Other DNA sequences of this sample code for an identical CDR3. This chain links TRBV4-3 with TRBJ2-1; TRBD2 matches at 11 bases. Germline trimming cut 4 bases from V and 6 bases from J; bases unmatched to any gene: 5. The CDR3 extends over 15 amino acids. Germline CDR1 LGHNA, CDR2 YSLEER. The CDR3 DNA is TGCGCCAGCAGCCCCGCTAGCGGGGGGACCAATGAGCAGTTCTTC. Translated, it gives CASSPASGGTNEQFF.

The rearrangement links TRBV6-6 to TRBJ1-1; D possibly corresponds to TRBD1 (5 bases). V lost 4 bases, J lost 1 base, and 7 bases lay in between. Germline V gene lookup returns CDR1 MNHNY and CDR2 SVGAGI (reference sequence). The CDR3 is 13 residues long. The CDR3, as DNA: TGTGCCAGCAGTTCAGGGAGGAACACTGAAGCTTTCTTT. Amino acid sequence: CASSSGRNTEAFF.

Only one count was recorded for this clone. The chain recombines TRBV18 with TRBJ2-5; the match to TRBD2 covers 10 bases. Trimming took 3 bases from V and 1 from J; bases not matched to a gene: 2. Germline assignment: CDR1 KGHSH and CDR2 LQKENI. This CDR3 comprises 15 residues. The CDR3 bases are TGTGCCAGCTCACCTAGCGGGGGGTCCCAAGAGACCCAGTACTTC. This sequence encodes CASSPSGGSQETQYF.

V is TRBV28 and J is TRBJ2-7; 8 nucleotides align to TRBD2. Germline CDR1 and CDR2: MDHEN and SYDVKM. Germline trimming cut 3 bases from V and 4 bases from J; bases unmatched to any gene: 5. This CDR3 spans 14 amino acids. CDR3 in DNA: TGTGCCAGCAGTTTCGGACTAGCCGGGTACGAGCAGTACTTC. It codes for CASSFGLAGYEQYF.

CDR3 sequence (DNA): TGCGCCAGCAGCCAAGACAACAGGGGTAGCGGGCAGTACTTC. It translates to CASSQDNRGSGQYF. The J gene is TRBJ2-7, the V gene TRBV4-1, with TRBD1 as a possible D gene (7 bases). Between the trimmed V and J ends, which lost 0 bases and 9 bases, there was a span of 15 bases. CDR1 is MGHRA, CDR2 YSYEKL, per germline. The CDR3 loop spans 14 amino acids.

This chain links TRBV5-4 with TRBJ2-1, with D possibly matching TRBD1 (5 bases). The CDR3 totals 16 residues. V was trimmed by 0 bases and J by 3 bases, leaving 13 bases between them. Germline CDR1 reads SGHNT; CDR2 reads YYREEE (reference sequence). CDR3 sequence: CASSLVGQGGYNEQFF. In nucleotides, the CDR3 is TGTGCCAGCAGCTTGGTAGGCCAGGGTGGCTACAATGAGCAGTTCTTC.

CDR3 in DNA: TGTGCCAGCAGCTCCCTTTCGGGGGCGAACACCGGGGAGCTGTTTTTT. Protein sequence: CASSSLSGANTGELFF. V is TRBV5-6 and J is TRBJ2-2; tentative D call: TRBD2 (6 bases). V lost 3 bases and J 0 bases, leaving 12 bases between the germline ends. The CDR3 has 16 amino acids. Germline V gene sequence: CDR1 SGHDT, CDR2 YYEEEE.

Here the CDR3 DNA reads TGTGCCAGCAGCCTATACAGGCGCGGCTACACCTTC. Residues: CASSLYRRGYTF. The rearrangement joins TRBV7-2 to TRBJ1-2, with D tentatively TRBD1 (5 bases). CDR1 is SGHTA and CDR2 is FQGNSA in the germline V gene. There are 12 residues in the CDR3. Trimming removed 5 bases from V and 8 bases from J, with 12 bases in between.

The chain couples TRBV25-1 to TRBJ2-7; 7 nucleotides match TRBD1. In germline, CDR1 is MGHDK, CDR2 SYGVNS. Unmatched junction bases numbered 6, after V lost 7 bases and J lost 6 bases. CDR3 size: 12 residues. The CDR3 region is CASKTGLGEQYF. CDR3 nucleotides: TGTGCCAGCAAGACAGGGCTGGGCGAGCAGTACTTC.

The table lists this clone with a few counts. The chain recombines TRBV5-6 with TRBJ2-3, with 11 bases that match TRBD2. J gave up 6 bases and V 0 bases, and 3 bases lay outside the gene matches. This CDR3 is 15 amino acids long. CDR1 and CDR2 from the germline V gene are SGHDT and YYEEEE. The chain's CDR3 is CASSLVASGGDTQYF. CDR3 DNA sequence: TGTGCCAGCAGCTTGGTGGCTAGCGGGGGGGATACGCAGTATTTT.

V is TRBV14 and J is TRBJ2-7; 9 nucleotides line up with TRBD1. CDR3 length: 13 amino acids. In germline, CDR1 is SGHDN, CDR2 FVKESK. The junction had 4 bases not matched to a gene; V was cut back by 4 bases and J by 6 bases. CDR3 nucleotides: TGTGCCAGCAGCCCCCGGACAGGGGTCGAGCAGTACTTC. Translating it yields CASSPRTGVEQYF.

V gene TRBV27 combines with J gene TRBJ2-6; D might be TRBD1 (7 bases). The V gene's germline CDR1 is MNHEY and CDR2 SMNVEV (reference sequence). The CDR3 spans 17 residues. V lost 1 base, J lost 0 bases, and 10 bases lay in between. As DNA, the CDR3 is TGTGCCAGCAGTTTATGGGGGGACAGCTCTGGGGCCAACGTCCTGACTTTC. It encodes CASSLWGDSSGANVLTF.

The chain has TRBV7-8 and TRBJ2-7; D remains unclear. V was pared by 5 bases and J by 4 bases, with 18 bases between. CDR3 length: 15 residues. The V gene's germline CDR1 is SGHVS and CDR2 FQNEAQ. This CDR3 is CASSPTVAGSYEQYF. The CDR3 DNA follows: TGTGCCAGCAGCCCCACTGTGGCTGGAAGTTACGAGCAGTACTTC.

The J gene is TRBJ1-3, the V gene TRBV30, with no clear D. The CDR3 totals 13 residues. The V gene lost 1 base and the J gene lost 1 base, with 5 bases spanning the gap. Germline values: CDR1 GTSNPN, CDR2 SVGIG (reference sequence). The CDR3 DNA reads TGTGCCTGGAGTGAAAGATCTGGAAACACCATATATTTT. This translates into CAWSERSGNTIYF. Full variable domain (rest looked up from reference TRBV30 and TRBJ1-3): SQTIHQWPATLVQPVGSPLSLECTVEGTSNPNLYWYRQAAGRGLQLLFYSVGIGQISSEVPQNLSASRPQDRQFILSSKKLLLSDSGFYLCAWSERSGNTIYFGEGSWLTVV.

The V and J genes are TRBV10-3 and TRBJ2-2; D not resolved. Germline V gene lookup returns CDR1 ENHRY and CDR2 SYGVKD. Between the trimmed V and J ends, which lost 4 bases and 0 bases, there was a span of 12 bases. The CDR3 contains 16 residues. CDR3 sequence reads: CAISAEARTNTGELFF. In DNA form, the CDR3 reads TGTGCCATCAGTGCTGAGGCCCGAACGAACACCGGGGAGCTGTTTTTT.

The chain couples TRBV21-1 to TRBJ2-5. TRBV21-1 counts as a pseudogene. The CDR3 has 17 residues. Here the CDR3 reads CASSPRVEGFGQETQYF. The CDR3 DNA is TGTGCCAGCAGCCCCCGCGTGGAAGGGTTCGGGCAAGAGACCCAGTACTTC.

J is TRBJ2-5 and V is TRBV2; D gene ambiguous. V was clipped by 2 bases and J by 2 bases, with 9 bases between them. CDR1 is SNHLY and CDR2 is FYNNEI in the germline V gene. This CDR3 has 14 residues. CDR3 amino acids: CASSEYALQETQYF. The CDR3 coding sequence is TGTGCCAGCAGTGAATATGCTCTTCAAGAGACCCAGTACTTC.

Only one count was recorded for this clone. J is TRBJ2-2 and V is TRBV25-1, with 11 nucleotides matching TRBD1. The germline V gene encodes CDR1 MGHDK and CDR2 SYGVNS. The length of the CDR3 is 13 residues. Trimming cost V 4 bases and J 12 bases; bases outside gene matches: 4. In nucleotides, the CDR3 is TGTGCCAGCAGTGCCCGGACAGGGGGCAAGCTGTTTTTT. This gives the protein CASSARTGGKLFF.

This rearrangement joins TRBV4-2 to TRBJ2-7, with 9 bases lining up with TRBD2. Germline assignment: CDR1 LGHNA and CDR2 YNFKEQ. This CDR3 has 16 residues. Losses at the gene ends were 1 base for V and 3 bases for J; bases not matched to a gene: 7. This CDR3 reads CASSQATSGPLYEQYF. CDR3 bases: TGTGCCAGCAGCCAAGCGACTAGCGGACCCCTCTACGAGCAGTACTTC.

The gene calls are TRBV6-1 and TRBJ2-7; D gene unclear. From germline, CDR1 is MNHNS and CDR2 SASEGT. Deletions cut 3 bases from V and 2 bases from J, with 11 bases between. The CDR3 is 14 residues long. CDR3 in DNA: TGTGCCAGCAGTGAGTTGGGCGCAACCTACGAGCAGTACTTC. This sequence encodes CASSELGATYEQYF.

The V gene is TRBV29-1, the J gene TRBJ2-3; a weak D match, TRBD1 (6 bases). Germline values: CDR1 SQVTM, CDR2 ANQGSEA. CDR3 length equals 13 residues. V shed 8 bases and J shed 7 bases, with 19 bases lying between them. The CDR3 DNA follows: TGCAGCCCGTTATCCGGACAGCACCATACGCAGTATTTT. It yields the protein CSPLSGQHHTQYF.

In DNA, the CDR3 is TGTGCCAGCAGCTGGCCTCAGGGAGATACGCAGTATTTT. This codes for CASSWPQGDTQYF. This chain connects TRBV5-4 to TRBJ2-3; possibly TRBD1 for D (5 bases). V was pared by 3 bases and J by 5 bases, with 10 bases between. The germline V gene encodes CDR1 SGHNT and CDR2 YYREEE (reference sequence). The CDR3 is 13 amino acids.

There are a few counts of this clone. The chain uses TRBV27 and TRBJ1-1, with TRBD1 matching 8 bases. The CDR3 loop spans 14 amino acids. V shed 3 bases, J shed 3 bases, and the junction held 3 bases outside the gene matches. The germline gives CDR1 MNHEY, CDR2 SMNVEV (reference sequence). The CDR3: CASSLTGVHTEAFF. The CDR3 coding sequence is TGTGCCAGCAGTTTGACAGGGGTCCACACTGAAGCTTTCTTT.

The chain combines TRBV28 with TRBJ1-6; no reliable D call. CDR1 MDHEN and CDR2 SYDVKM come from the germline V gene. The V gene lost 3 bases and the J gene lost 0 bases, with 6 bases spanning the gap. This CDR3 has 15 amino acids. CDR3 sequence reads: CASSFSLSYNSPLHF. CDR3 bases: TGTGCCAGCAGTTTTAGTCTCTCCTATAATTCACCCCTCCACTTT. The variable domain in full, with the rest retrieved from reference TRBV28 and TRBJ1-6, is DVKVTQSSRYLVKRTGEKVFLECVQDMDHENMFWYRQDPGLGLRLIYFSYDVKMKEKGDIPEGYSVSREKKERFSLILESASTNQTSMYLCASSFSLSYNSPLHFGNGTRLTVT.

V usage is TRBV30 and J usage is TRBJ1-3; D is undetermined. The CDR3 has 16 residues. Germline loops: CDR1 GTSNPN, CDR2 SVGIG (reference sequence). Trimming shortened V by 5 bases and J by 0 bases, and 17 bases separated the two germline ends. For the CDR3, the DNA is TGTGCCTGGGCCGAAATGGGCAGCAGCTCTGGAAACACCATATATTTT. Its translation is CAWAEMGSSSGNTIYF.